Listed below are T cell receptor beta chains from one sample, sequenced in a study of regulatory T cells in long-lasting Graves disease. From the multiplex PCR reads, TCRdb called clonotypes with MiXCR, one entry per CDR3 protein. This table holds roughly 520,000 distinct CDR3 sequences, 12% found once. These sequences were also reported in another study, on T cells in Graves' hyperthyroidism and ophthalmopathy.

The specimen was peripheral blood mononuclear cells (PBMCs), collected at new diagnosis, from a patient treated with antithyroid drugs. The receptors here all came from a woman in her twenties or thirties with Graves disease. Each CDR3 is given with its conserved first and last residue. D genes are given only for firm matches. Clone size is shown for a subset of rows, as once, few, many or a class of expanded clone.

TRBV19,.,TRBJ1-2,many,TGTGCCAGTAGTATTTTAAACCCGATTTTTGAGGACTACTATGGCTACACCTTC,CASSILNPIFEDYYGYTF
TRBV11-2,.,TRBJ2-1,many,TGTGCCAGCAGCCCCGGAGTGAGGCGGGAGCAGTTCTTC,CASSPGVRREQFF
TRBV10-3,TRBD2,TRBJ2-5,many,TGTGCCATCAGTGAGGGTAGGGCTAGCGGATTCCAAGAGACCCAGTACTTC,CAISEGRASGFQETQYF
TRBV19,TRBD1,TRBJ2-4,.,TGTGCCAGTAGTATGCAAACCGGGAAAGGGACAGGGGCGAACATTCAGTACTTC,CASSMQTGKGTGANIQYF
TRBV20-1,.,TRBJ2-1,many,TGCAGTGCTAACACCCAAAGCCTCCACCGCAATGAGCAGTTCTTC,CSANTQSLHRNEQFF
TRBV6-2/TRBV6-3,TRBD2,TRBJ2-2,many,TGTGCCAGCAGTTACTCGGGACTAGCCGCCGGGGAGCTGTTTTTT,CASSYSGLAAGELFF
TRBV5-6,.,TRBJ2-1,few,TGTGCCAGCAGCTGGCGTTACAATGAGCAGTTCTTC,CASSWRYNEQFF
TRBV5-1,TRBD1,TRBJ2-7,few,TGCGCCAGCAGCTATGGGACTACCGGGACAGGGTTCTACGAGCAGTACTTC,CASSYGTTGTGFYEQYF
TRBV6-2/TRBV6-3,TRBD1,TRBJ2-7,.,TGTGCCAGCAGTGCGACCGGGACAGGGAGGGACGAGCAGTACTTC,CASSATGTGRDEQYF
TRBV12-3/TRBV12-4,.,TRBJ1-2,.,TGTGCCCTGAACCGGGGGCCGACTAACTATGGCTACACCTTC,CALNRGPTNYGYTF
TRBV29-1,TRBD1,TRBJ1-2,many,TGCAGCGTTGGTCCGGGACAGATTAACTATGGCTACACCTTC,CSVGPGQINYGYTF
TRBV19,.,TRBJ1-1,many,TGTGCCAGTCCGACGGACGGGAACACTGAAGCTTTCTTT,CASPTDGNTEAFF
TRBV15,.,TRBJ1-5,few,TGTGCCACCAGCAGGGATTCAGCGGGCGACTTTCCCCAGCATTTT,CATSRDSAGDFPQHF
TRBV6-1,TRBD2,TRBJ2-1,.,TGTGCCAGCAGTGAAGCGTGGACTAGCGGAAACTACAATGAGCAGTTCTTC,CASSEAWTSGNYNEQFF
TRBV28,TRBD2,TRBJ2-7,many,TGTGCCAGCAGCACAACGGGGGAGGGCCTCTACGAGCAGTACTTC,CASSTTGEGLYEQYF
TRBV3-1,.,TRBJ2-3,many,TGTGCCAGCAGCCGCCGGAGAGATACGCAGTATTTT,CASSRRRDTQYF
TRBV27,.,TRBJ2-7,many,TGTGCCAGCAGTCCCCCGGGACTTGACTCCTACGAGCAGTACTTC,CASSPPGLDSYEQYF
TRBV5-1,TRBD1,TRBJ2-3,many,TGCGCCAGCAGCTTGGCGTCAGTCGCAGGGGGCGCGGGAGATACGCAGTATTTT,CASSLASVAGGAGDTQYF
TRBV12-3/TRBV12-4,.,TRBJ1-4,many,TGTGCCAGCAGTACTTCTAACCCGGGTGGGGCTAATGAAAAACTGTTTTTT,CASSTSNPGGANEKLFF
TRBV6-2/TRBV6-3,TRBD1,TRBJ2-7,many,TGTGCCAGCAGTGTGGCCCGAACGACAGGGGGCTACGAGCAGTACTTC,CASSVARTTGGYEQYF
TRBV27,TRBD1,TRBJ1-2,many,TGTGCCAGCGGTAGACAGGGCCGGGGGAACTATGGCTACACCTTC,CASGRQGRGNYGYTF
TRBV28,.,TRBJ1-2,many,TGTGCCAGCAGCGAGACCAATTGGGGAAATGGCTACACCTTC,CASSETNWGNGYTF
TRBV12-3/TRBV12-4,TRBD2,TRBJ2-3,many,TGTGCCAGCAGTTTAAAAAAGGGGACTAGCGGGAGGGGAGATACGCAGTATTTT,CASSLKKGTSGRGDTQYF
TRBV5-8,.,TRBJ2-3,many,TGTGCCAGCAGCTTGAGGGAGGCCGGCACAGATACGCAGTATTTT,CASSLREAGTDTQYF
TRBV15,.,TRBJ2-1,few,TGTGCCACCAGTGGGGGGGCTGGGAATGAGCAGTTCTTC,CATSGGAGNEQFF
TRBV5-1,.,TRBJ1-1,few,TGCGCCAGCAGCTTGGGGGCGGTCGGGGGTGAAGCTTTCTTT,CASSLGAVGGEAFF
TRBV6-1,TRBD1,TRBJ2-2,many,TGTGCCAGCAGAACCGGACAGGTGAACACCGGGGAGCTGTTTTTT,CASRTGQVNTGELFF
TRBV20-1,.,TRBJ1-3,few,TGCAGTGCTTCATCACCCCTTCGACGGCGCTCTGGAAACACCATATATTTT,CSASSPLRRRSGNTIYF
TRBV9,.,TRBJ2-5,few,TGTGCCAGCAGCGTAGGGGCAGGGACAACTCAAGAGACCCAGTACTTC,CASSVGAGTTQETQYF
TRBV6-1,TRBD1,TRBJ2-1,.,TGTGCCAGCAGGACCAAACCAAAGACAGGGGGCTACAATGAGCAGTTCTTC,CASRTKPKTGGYNEQFF
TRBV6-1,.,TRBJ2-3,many,TGTGCCAGCGGGACCCAAAACAGGGAACGGGCAGATACGCAGTATTTT,CASGTQNRERADTQYF
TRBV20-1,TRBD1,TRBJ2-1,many,TGCAGTGCTAGCCTGCCGGGACAGGGTGTTAGTGAGCAGTTCTTC,CSASLPGQGVSEQFF
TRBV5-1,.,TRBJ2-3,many,TGCGCCAGCAGCCCCGGGGACGCCCCCCATACGCAGTATTTT,CASSPGDAPHTQYF
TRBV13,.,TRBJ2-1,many,TGTGCCAGCAGCACCCGGATTGGGGGCTCGGCTCCTTACAATGAGCAGTTCTTC,CASSTRIGGSAPYNEQFF
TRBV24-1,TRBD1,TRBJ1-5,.,TGTGCCACCGGCCCAGGGGGCTTGGGGCAGCCCCAGCATTTT,CATGPGGLGQPQHF
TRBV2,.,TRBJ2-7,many,TGTGCCAGCAAGAGGAGGGCGGGATCCTCCCAGATGCTATACGAGCAGTACTTC,CASKRRAGSSQMLYEQYF
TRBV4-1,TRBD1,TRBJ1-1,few,TGCGCCAGCAGCCAGGAGACAGGGGGCGCTTTATTAGCTTTCTTT,CASSQETGGALLAFF
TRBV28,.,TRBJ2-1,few,TGTGCCAGCAGTTTAGGCAGGGTTATTGAGCAGTTCTTC,CASSLGRVIEQFF
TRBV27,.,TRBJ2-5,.,TGTGCCAGCAGTCGGCTGGGACAAGGGGAGACCCAGTACTTC,CASSRLGQGETQYF
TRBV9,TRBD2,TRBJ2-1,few,TGTGCCAGCAGTCTAAGCGGGGGCCTGGCAAATGAGCAGTTCTTC,CASSLSGGLANEQFF
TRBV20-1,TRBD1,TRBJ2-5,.,TGCAGTGCCAACAGGGGGCTCGGCGAGACCCAGTACTTC,CSANRGLGETQYF
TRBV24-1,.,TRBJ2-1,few,TGTGCCACCAGTGCCAGGGTTGGGAGTGAGCAGTTCTTC,CATSARVGSEQFF
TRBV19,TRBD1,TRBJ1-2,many,TGTGCCAGTAGTGAGGGACAGGGGATGAATAACTATGGCTACACCTTC,CASSEGQGMNNYGYTF
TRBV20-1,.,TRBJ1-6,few,TGCAGTGCTAGAGTCCGGTCGGACTCACCCCTCCACTTT,CSARVRSDSPLHF
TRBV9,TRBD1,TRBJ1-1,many,TGTGCCAGCAGCGTAGGGGGACAGAGTGGGGGCACTGAAGCTTTCTTT,CASSVGGQSGGTEAFF
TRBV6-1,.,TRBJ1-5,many,TGTGCCAGCAGTGAAAAGAATAGCAATCAGCCCCAGCATTTT,CASSEKNSNQPQHF
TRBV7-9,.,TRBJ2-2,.,TGTGCCAGCAGCTTTCGGGACACCCCCGGGGAGCTGTTTTTT,CASSFRDTPGELFF
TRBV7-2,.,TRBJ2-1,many,TGTGCCAGCAGCTTTCAGGGAACCGACAATGAGCAGTTCTTC,CASSFQGTDNEQFF